This T cell receptor beta chain originates from a study of T cell responses to AZD1222 COVID-19 vaccine (TCRdb year 2021). At the level of the whole study: AZD1222 recipients with second doses at about 4 weeks or about 12 weeks were pooled, because spike-specific TCR depth and breadth did not differ between schedules. A total of 233 trial participants underwent TCR sequencing, of whom 200 to 220 had received two doses of AZD1222 and about 26 had received two doses of the MenACWY control vaccine. Trial participants were enrolled into age subgroups of 18-55, 56-69 and 70-plus years, which contained around 150, 28 and 57 TCR-sequenced participants, respectively.

According to the study, the label for this sample's time point signals: baseline before first vaccination. Samples from vaccinated people were obtained from the UK trials COV001 and COV002, which included a single-blind randomized controlled phase 2/3 trial of AZD1222 (ChAdOx1 nCoV-19) in healthy adults. Trial participant PBMC samples were collected at day 0 and day 28 after the second dose for TCRbeta chain sequencing. For this clone: The antigen it recognizes is unknown. No base quality values were provided; no much bigger clone lies one nucleotide off.

The CDR3 regions of human TCRbeta chains were analyzed by immunosequencing. In the source study's methods: Repertoire TCRs were checked for matches against a reference library of SARS-CoV-2-specific TCRs that had been generated using the MIRA antigen-specificity platform. Breadth meant the fraction of unique TCRs that were SARS-CoV-2-associated, whereas depth meant the fraction of total T cells that were SARS-CoV-2-associated. Using the MIRA data, each spike-specific TCR was mapped to the spike region that the TCR reacts to and placed in a CD4 or CD8 class. Log10-transformed breadth and depth values were compared by one-way ANOVA with Sidak's multiple comparisons tests. The table comes from immuneACCESS by way of TCRdb, which keeps in-frame sequences with V and J called. Part of the clones is missing from these tables; in studies checked, under half for an unresolved V gene and the rest for unknown reasons. V, J and clone size reflect that table, while D and trimming were determined from the DNA. Present in this sample are roughly 190,000 clones, around 90% of which were seen just once. The ten largest account for nearly 1% of the sample.

Study-wide conclusions, independent of this receptor: Because no samples from the day 14 peak response were available, repertoires could be characterized only after the peak T cell response. A significant rise in spike-specific TCR breadth and depth was observed after two AZD1222 doses relative to day 0 and relative to MenACWY recipients. Epitopes outside the regions mutated in the B.1.351 and B.1.1.7 variants were reportedly recognized by nearly half of the unique spike-specific TCRs. Participants were mostly white British, with more females than males. The authors suggested clonal diversity may have been underestimated. CD4 TCRs associated with the vaccine covered the entire spike protein, and the dominant responses were in regions 160-218 and 743-854. In the small 56-69-year group, the increase in depth fell short of significance, most likely because of low power. Conclusions about previously exposed vaccinees are limited, since just 5 or 6 AZD1222 recipients were seropositive for SARS-CoV-2 at baseline.

The sequenced sample was peripheral blood, obtained on day 0 of AZD1222 vaccination. This TCR was sampled from an adult in good health.

This receptor carries the CDR3 CASSLSRAGVTYEQYF. Read as DNA, the sequence is TGTGCCAGCAGTTTATCCCGCGCAGGGGTTACCTACGAGCAGTACTTC. Recombination linked TRBV27 to TRBJ2-7; a weak D assignment points to TRBD1 (6 bases agree). Deletion took 0 bases off V and 2 bases off J, with a span of 14 bases between the germline ends. Based on the germline V gene (reference sequence), the CDR1 and CDR2 sequences are MNHEY and SMNVEV. The CDR3 measures 16 amino acids from cysteine to phenylalanine. CDR3 DNA is the only sequence kept; it has 48 bases, read in frame from the first base.